One and the same sample provided the 28 T cell receptor beta chains below, sequenced in a study of blood T cell repertoires in COVID-19. Some clones are missing from TCRdb's copy, which holds only in-frame ones; the method was immunoSEQ multiplex PCR. The sample lists 100,000 to 150,000 clones, approximately 82% seen once, with 10% to 15% in the top ten. Input material: peripheral blood. The receptors come from a man in his 60s with acute or convalescent COVID-19.

The chain joins TRBV9 to TRBJ1-6; D not resolved. The CDR3 has 16 residues. Trimming removed 3 bases from V and 10 bases from J, with 20 bases in between. Germline V CDR1 and CDR2: SGDLS, YYNGEE. The CDR3 bases are TGTGCCAGCAGCGGACGCCCCGCGGGCTCTGGGTCACCCCTCCACTTT. Protein product: CASSGRPAGSGSPLHF.

The V gene is TRBV28, the J gene TRBJ1-5, with a tentative D call TRBD1 (6 bases). The CDR3 length is 18 residues. The V gene lost 4 bases and the J gene lost 2 bases, with 21 bases spanning the gap. The germline V gene encodes CDR1 MDHEN and CDR2 SYDVKM. In nucleotides, the CDR3 is TGTGCCAGCAGTTCATCCCGGACAGTCGGGGTGGGCAATCAGCCCCAGCATTTT. Protein sequence: CASSSSRTVGVGNQPQHF.

Only one count was recorded for this clone. This chain uses TRBV7-3 with TRBJ2-1; 8 positions agree with TRBD2. This CDR3 comprises 15 residues. The junction had 10 bases not matched to a gene; V was cut back by 8 bases and J by 4 bases. Germline CDR1 reads SGHTA; CDR2 reads FQGTGA. CDR3 in amino acids: CASGTGTSLYNEQFF. The CDR3 DNA reads TGTGCCAGCGGAACCGGGACTAGTTTATACAATGAGCAGTTCTTC. Drawing the rest from reference TRBV7-3 and TRBJ2-1, the complete variable domain is GAGVSQTPSNKVTEKGKYVELRCDPISGHTALYWYRQSLGQGPEFLIYFQGTGAADDSGLPNDRFFAVRPEGSVSTLKIQRTERGDSAVYLCASGTGTSLYNEQFFGPGTRLTVL.

V is TRBV9 and J is TRBJ1-1; 7 bases line up with TRBD1. The germline V gene encodes CDR1 SGDLS and CDR2 YYNGEE. The CDR3 has 15 residues. The V gene end was trimmed by 5 bases and the J gene end by 1 base; junction bases not matched to a gene: 8. CDR3 bases: TGTGCCAGCAGTCCGACGGACAGGCCGAACACTGAAGCTTTCTTT. Protein product: CASSPTDRPNTEAFF.

The chain couples TRBV19 to TRBJ2-1; 9 nucleotides line up with TRBD2. Germline V gene lookup returns CDR1 LNHDA and CDR2 SQIVND (reference sequence). V was clipped by 2 bases and J by 7 bases; unmatched bases: 9. The CDR3 spans 16 residues. Here the CDR3 DNA reads TGTGCCAGTAGTATAAAAGGCGGGAGGGTAGGGAATGAGCAGTTCTTC. Its protein is CASSIKGGRVGNEQFF.

The chain recombines TRBV27 with TRBJ1-6; D perhaps matches TRBD1 (5 bases). CDR3 length equals 14 residues. Trimming took off 5 bases at V and 8 bases at J, with 13 bases between the two ends. Looked up from germline, CDR1 is MNHEY and CDR2 is SMNVEV (reference sequence). CDR3 residues: CASSGAGGYSPLHF. As DNA, the CDR3 is TGTGCCAGCAGTGGGGCGGGGGGTTATTCACCCCTCCACTTT.

The rearrangement uses TRBV10-2 and TRBJ2-1; 13 bases are a match to TRBD2. The V gene's germline CDR1 is WSHSY and CDR2 SAAADI. The CDR3 sequence is 18 residues long. V trimming: 3 bases; J trimming: 3 bases; junction bases outside the gene matches: 8. In nucleotides, the CDR3 is TGCGCCAGCAGTGATATTACTAGCGGGAGGGCCCTCTACAATGAGCAGTTCTTC. This encodes CASSDITSGRALYNEQFF.

V and J are TRBV30 and TRBJ2-7; TRBD2 matches 8 bases. The germline CDR1 and CDR2 sequences are GTSNPN and SVGIG (reference sequence). The junction had 4 bases not matched to a gene; V was cut back by 7 bases and J by 2 bases. The CDR3 runs to 12 residues. The CDR3 is CALTSGPYEQYF. In DNA form, the CDR3 reads TGTGCCTTAACTAGCGGCCCCTACGAGCAGTACTTC.

The chain recombines TRBV5-1 with TRBJ1-4; 10 nucleotides line up with TRBD1. The CDR3 totals 14 residues. Germline trimming cut 3 bases from V and 6 bases from J; bases unmatched to any gene: 2. The germline CDR1 and CDR2 sequences are SGHRS and YFSETQ. The CDR3 loop reads CASSSDRGYEKLFF. The CDR3 nucleotides are TGCGCCAGCAGCTCGGACAGGGGGTATGAAAAACTGTTTTTT. Full variable domain (outside the CDR3, taken from reference TRBV5-1 and TRBJ1-4): KAGVTQTPRYLIKTRGQQVTLSCSPISGHRSVSWYQQTPGQGLQFLFEYFSETQRNKGNFPGRFSGRQFSNSRSEMNVSTLELGDSALYLCASSSDRGYEKLFFGSGTQLSVL.

The chain combines TRBV5-1 with TRBJ1-1; 8 nucleotides align to TRBD1. CDR1 is SGHRS, CDR2 YFSETQ, per germline. V shed 4 bases and J 1 base; nucleotides not matched to a gene: 3. The CDR3 has 14 residues. The CDR3 DNA reads as TGCGCCAGCAGCCCCGGGACAGGGAACACTGAAGCTTTCTTT. Its protein product is CASSPGTGNTEAFF.

The chain is built from TRBV27 and TRBJ1-3, with 8 bases aligning to TRBD1. The germline V gene encodes CDR1 MNHEY and CDR2 SMNVEV (reference sequence). V trimming: 2 bases; J trimming: 2 bases; junction bases outside the gene matches: 2. The CDR3 runs 15 residues. CDR3 nucleotides: TGTGCCAGCAGTTTAAGCAGGGGGCCTGGAAACACCATATATTTT. Translated, it gives CASSLSRGPGNTIYF.

The chain has TRBV7-9 and TRBJ1-1; TRBD1 matches at 8 bases. V lost 5 bases to trimming and J lost 9 bases; unmatched junction nucleotides: 8. The CDR3 is made up of 13 amino acids. Per germline, CDR1 SEHNR and CDR2 FQNEAQ (reference sequence). Here the CDR3 DNA reads TGTGCCAGCAGCCGAGGGGACAGGACGAAAGCTTTCTTT. Protein: CASSRGDRTKAFF.

This chain links TRBV6-1 with TRBJ2-1, with 11 bases aligning to TRBD2. This CDR3 spans 16 amino acids. Germline CDR1 and CDR2: MNHNS and SASEGT. The J segment lost 6 bases and the V segment lost 3 bases, leaving 7 bases of the junction unmatched. CDR3 protein: CASSDQTSGTLNEQFF. In DNA, the CDR3 is TGTGCCAGCAGTGACCAGACTAGCGGGACCCTCAATGAGCAGTTCTTC.

This chain links TRBV20-1 with TRBJ2-3, with 15 bases identical to TRBD2. J lost 1 base, V lost 5 bases, and 10 bases had no gene match. This CDR3 is 18 amino acids long. Germline V gene lookup returns CDR1 DFQATT and CDR2 SNEGSKA (reference sequence). The CDR3 here is CSAGGTSGRRGGTDTQYF. The CDR3 DNA reads as TGCAGTGCTGGTGGGACTAGCGGGAGGAGGGGGGGCACAGATACGCAGTATTTT.

J is TRBJ1-2 and V is TRBV10-3, with 8 bases matching TRBD1. The CDR3 sequence is 16 residues long. From germline, CDR1 is ENHRY and CDR2 SYGVKD. V lost 4 bases, J lost 2 bases, and 9 bases stayed unmatched. Here the CDR3 DNA reads TGTGCCATCAGTGGGGGAAGACAGGGGATGAACTATGGCTACACCTTC. Translated, it gives CAISGGRQGMNYGYTF.

The DNA of the CDR3 is TGCGCCAGCAGAAGAGAGGGGACAGAGAACACCGGGGAGCTGTTTTTT. This codes for CASRREGTENTGELFF. The chain combines TRBV10-2 with TRBJ2-2; 7 positions agree with TRBD1. The V and J ends lost 6 bases and 1 base, in that order; junction bases with no gene match: 8. The germline V gene has CDR1 WSHSY and CDR2 SAAADI. The CDR3 runs to 16 residues.

The genes are TRBV3-1 (or the pseudogene TRBV3-2) and TRBJ1-6; a possible D gene is TRBD1 (6 bases). The V gene lost 10 bases and the J gene lost 9 bases, with 19 bases spanning the gap. Germline V CDR1 and CDR2: LGHDT, YNNKEL (reference sequence). The CDR3 loop spans 14 amino acids. The CDR3 here is CATTRKGVGSPLHF. The CDR3, as DNA: TGTGCCACCACGCGTAAGGGGGTGGGTTCACCCCTCCACTTT.

This chain connects TRBV4-2 to TRBJ2-2; 8 nucleotides line up with TRBD1. CDR3 size: 16 residues. Trimming took 4 bases from V and 4 from J; bases not matched to a gene: 8. CDR1 LGHNA and CDR2 YNFKEQ come from the germline V gene. The CDR3 loop is CASSLNARGLTGELFF. The CDR3 DNA reads TGTGCCAGCAGCCTCAACGCCAGGGGGCTCACCGGGGAGCTGTTTTTT.

This chain joins TRBV6-2 or TRBV6-3 and TRBJ2-2; 12 bases are a match to TRBD1. V was pared by 2 bases and J by 5 bases, with 9 bases of the junction left unmatched. Germline CDR1 MNHEY, CDR2 SVGEGT. This CDR3 comprises 18 residues. The CDR3: CASSYLGTGGALTGELFF. The CDR3 nucleotides read TGTGCCAGCAGTTACCTGGGGACAGGGGGCGCGTTGACCGGGGAGCTGTTTTTT.

This clone was picked up one time. The genes are TRBV19 and TRBJ1-6; TRBD1 agrees at 7 bases. The J segment lost 7 bases and the V segment lost 3 bases, leaving 3 bases of the junction unmatched. The germline gives CDR1 LNHDA, CDR2 SQIVND (reference sequence). The CDR3 totals 14 residues. The chain's CDR3 is CASSIQTGNSPLHF. The CDR3 nucleotides are TGTGCCAGTAGTATCCAGACAGGGAATTCACCCCTCCACTTT.

The chain has TRBV27 and TRBJ2-5; 14 bases fit TRBD2. Germline values: CDR1 MNHEY, CDR2 SMNVEV (reference sequence). The CDR3 runs 17 residues. V was clipped by 4 bases and J by 5 bases; unmatched bases: 9. Written as DNA, the CDR3 is TGTGCCAGCAGTTCCCATACGACTAGCGGGAGGGCTGAGACCCAGTACTTC. Its translation is CASSSHTTSGRAETQYF.

The CDR3 DNA reads as TGTGCCAGCAGCGTATTCGTGAACACCGGGGAGCTGTTTTTT. It translates to CASSVFVNTGELFF. This sequence joins TRBV9 and TRBJ2-2; the D is unclear. With 1 base removed from V and 1 base from J, the gap between germline ends came to 5 bases. Germline values: CDR1 SGDLS, CDR2 YYNGEE. The CDR3 has 14 amino acids.

The rearrangement uses TRBV9 and TRBJ2-5; the match to TRBD2 covers 9 bases. V lost 2 bases to trimming and J lost 4 bases; unmatched junction nucleotides: 3. The CDR3 contains 14 residues. The germline gives CDR1 SGDLS, CDR2 YYNGEE. The CDR3 region is CASSVSGSLETQYF. DNA for the CDR3: TGTGCCAGCAGCGTTAGCGGGAGTTTAGAGACCCAGTACTTC.

The V call is TRBV5-1, the J call TRBJ1-2; TRBD1 matches at 9 bases. With V trimmed by 2 bases and J by 8 bases, 7 bases remained unmatched. The germline CDR1 and CDR2 sequences are SGHRS and YFSETQ. There are 14 residues in the CDR3. CDR3 bases: TGCGCCAGCAGCTTTACGGGACAGGGTGGAGGCTACACCTTC. Protein: CASSFTGQGGGYTF.

V and J are TRBV7-9 and TRBJ1-3; D is unresolved. The germline V gene has CDR1 SEHNR and CDR2 FQNEAQ (reference sequence). The CDR3 length is 13 residues. Trimming took 4 bases from V and 8 from J, leaving 12 bases between them. The CDR3 here is CASSWGASDTIYF. For the CDR3, the DNA is TGTGCCAGCAGCTGGGGAGCCTCGGACACCATATATTTT.

This clone appeared once. The genes are TRBV5-4 and TRBJ2-5; the D is unclear. Trimming took off 0 bases at V and 6 bases at J, with 18 bases between the two ends. The germline V gene encodes CDR1 SGHNT and CDR2 YYREEE (reference sequence). This CDR3 has 16 amino acids. The CDR3 here is CASSLDMETSRKTQYF. In DNA, the CDR3 is TGTGCCAGCAGCTTGGATATGGAGACCTCCAGAAAGACCCAGTACTTC.

The chain joins TRBV30 to TRBJ2-2; D remains ambiguous. V lost 2 bases and J lost 6, with 7 bases in between. This CDR3 is 12 amino acids long. CDR1 and CDR2 from the germline V gene are GTSNPN and SVGIG (reference sequence). The CDR3 loop reads CAWSPRAGELFF. DNA of the CDR3: TGTGCCTGGAGTCCAAGAGCCGGGGAGCTGTTTTTT. Drawing the rest from reference TRBV30 and TRBJ2-2, the complete variable domain is SQTIHQWPATLVQPVGSPLSLECTVEGTSNPNLYWYRQAAGRGLQLLFYSVGIGQISSEVPQNLSASRPQDRQFILSSKKLLLSDSGFYLCAWSPRAGELFFGEGSRLTVL.

The chain carries TRBV28 and TRBJ2-5; tentative D call: TRBD1 (6 bases). Trimming removed 2 bases from V and 6 bases from J, with 16 bases in between. The CDR3 consists of 15 residues. Germline V lookup: CDR1 MDHEN, CDR2 SYDVKM. CDR3 sequence reads: CASSLGGPTGQTQYF. CDR3 nucleotide sequence: TGTGCCAGCAGTTTAGGGGGCCCAACCGGACAGACCCAGTACTTC.